Following are 4 T cell receptor beta chains from one sample sequenced in a study of early T cells in non-severe SARS-CoV-2 infection. TCRdb re-derived calls from the 5' RACE reads in MiXCR, one entry per CDR3 protein. The sample includes about 35,000 distinct CDR3 sequences, 5% to 7% of them seen just once. The sequenced material came from whole blood. These TCRs come from an adult who was a healthcare worker with PCR-confirmed SARS-CoV-2 infection or an uninfected control (not recorded which).

This sequence joins TRBV7-9 and TRBJ2-7; D not resolved. Germline V gene sequence: CDR1 SEHNR, CDR2 FQNEAQ (reference sequence). This CDR3 is 15 amino acids long. Trimming pared 2 bases from V and 1 base from J, leaving 12 bases between. This CDR3 reads CASSLLSEISYEQYF. The CDR3 region has the DNA TGTGCCAGCAGCTTACTCTCGGAAATATCCTACGAGCAGTACTTC.

This chain uses TRBV5-5 with TRBJ1-5; 7 positions agree with TRBD1. CDR1 is SGHKS, CDR2 YYEKEE, per germline (reference sequence). The CDR3 consists of 15 residues. Losses at the gene ends were 1 base for V and 7 bases for J; bases not matched to a gene: 8. As DNA, the CDR3 is TGTGCCAGCAGCTTGAGGCAGGGGGTAGGCCAGCCCCAGCATTTT. Its translation: CASSLRQGVGQPQHF. Combining the CDR3 with reference TRBV5-5 and TRBJ1-5 gives the whole variable domain DAGVTQSPTHLIKTRGQQVTLRCSPISGHKSVSWYQQVLGQGPQFIFQYYEKEERGRGNFPDRFSARQFPNYSSELNVNALLLGDSALYLCASSLRQGVGQPQHFGDGTRLSIL.

V usage is TRBV12-3 or TRBV12-4 and J usage is TRBJ2-7, with 7 bases fitting TRBD2. V shed 6 bases and J 5 bases; nucleotides not matched to a gene: 1. The CDR3 has 11 residues. The CDR3 loop is CASRGGDEQYF. The CDR3 DNA is TGTGCCAGCAGGGGGGGGGACGAGCAGTACTTC.

This clonotype was seen ten or more times. J is TRBJ1-5 and V is TRBV20-1; maybe TRBD1 (6 bases). CDR1 and CDR2 from the germline V gene are DFQATT and SNEGSKA (reference sequence). CDR3 length equals 15 residues. V lost 5 bases and J lost 1, with 15 bases in between. The CDR3 sequence is CSAEIGGMSNQPQHF. CDR3 bases: TGCAGTGCTGAGATAGGGGGGATGAGCAATCAGCCCCAGCATTTT.